Presented here are 8 T cell receptor beta chains from one specimen sequenced in a study of identifying expanded T cells in peripheral blood (dated by TCRdb to about 2019). The method behind the library was the immunoSEQ multiplex PCR assay. Not all clones reach the TCRdb copy of this immuneACCESS table, which keeps in-frame sequences only. Checked studies attribute under half of the gap to unresolved V genes and leave the rest unexplained. This sample gives fewer than 60,000 clones in total; roughly 82% of them show up just once. The ten largest account for 11% to 15% of the sample. The sequenced sample consisted of blood. The origin of the receptors is a person between 18 and 75 years old in good health.

This clone was counted only a few times. The chain recombines TRBV28 with TRBJ2-1, with a possible D match to TRBD1 (5 bases). The V end was cut by 6 bases, the J end by 0 bases, with 12 bases between. The germline CDR1 and CDR2 sequences are MDHEN and SYDVKM. This CDR3 comprises 15 residues. The DNA for the CDR3 is TGTGCCAGCAGCCTCGACAGCGCCTCCTACAATGAGCAGTTCTTC. Encoded protein: CASSLDSASYNEQFF. Using reference TRBV28 and TRBJ2-1 for the parts outside the CDR3, the full variable domain is DVKVTQSSRYLVKRTGEKVFLECVQDMDHENMFWYRQDPGLGLRLIYFSYDVKMKEKGDIPEGYSVSREKKERFSLILESASTNQTSMYLCASSLDSASYNEQFFGPGTRLTVL.

The genes are TRBV30 and TRBJ2-5; TRBD2 matches 7 bases. The V segment lost 2 bases and the J segment 5 bases; nucleotides outside the gene matches: 11. The CDR3 runs to 15 residues. Germline CDR1 and CDR2: GTSNPN and SVGIG (reference sequence). The CDR3 bases are TGTGCCTGGAGTACTGAGCGCGGGAGCTGGGAGACCCAGTACTTC. Amino acids: CAWSTERGSWETQYF.

The chain uses TRBV7-9 and TRBJ2-7; TRBD1 matches at 8 bases. The length of the CDR3 is 18 residues. V shed 5 bases, J shed 0 bases, and the junction held 15 bases outside the gene matches. In germline, CDR1 is SEHNR, CDR2 FQNEAQ (reference sequence). Here the CDR3 reads CASSQNTPDRAFSYEQYF. The CDR3 nucleotides read TGTGCCAGCAGCCAAAACACGCCGGACAGGGCATTCTCCTACGAGCAGTACTTC. Combining the CDR3 with reference TRBV7-9 and TRBJ2-7 gives the whole variable domain DTGVSQNPRHKITKRGQNVTFRCDPISEHNRLYWYRQTLGQGPEFLTYFQNEAQLEKSRLLSDRFSAERPKGSFSTLEIQRTEQGDSAMYLCASSQNTPDRAFSYEQYFGPGTRLTVT.

This chain connects TRBV29-1 to TRBJ2-1; TRBD2 matches 8 bases. The CDR3 has 14 residues. V lost 4 bases, J lost 4 bases, and 6 bases stayed unmatched. Per germline, CDR1 SQVTM and CDR2 ANQGSEA. CDR3 bases: TGCAGCGTTGGGAAGGAGCGGGGGTACAATGAGCAGTTCTTC. Residues: CSVGKERGYNEQFF.

The CDR3 region is CASSIQGENIQYF. In nucleotides, the CDR3 is TGTGCCAGTAGTATACAGGGGGAAAACATTCAGTACTTC. The V gene is TRBV19, the J gene TRBJ2-4; the match to TRBD1 covers 7 bases. Trimming cost V 2 bases and J 5 bases; bases outside gene matches: 0. Germline V lookup: CDR1 LNHDA, CDR2 SQIVND (reference sequence). CDR3 length: 13 residues.

This rearrangement joins TRBV6-1 to TRBJ2-1, with 10 bases lining up with TRBD2. This CDR3 has 14 amino acids. The germline V gene has CDR1 MNHNS and CDR2 SASEGT. Trimming removed 4 bases from V and 12 bases from J; junction bases left unmatched: 9. Written as DNA, the CDR3 is TGTGCCAGCAGTGTTGGGCTAGCGGGGGAATTGCAGTTCTTC. It translates to CASSVGLAGELQFF.

This clone showed up just a few times. CDR3 in DNA: TGTGCCAGCAGTGGACAGACCCAAGAGACCCAGTACTTC. This sequence encodes CASSGQTQETQYF. The chain employs TRBV2 and TRBJ2-5, with D possibly matching TRBD1 (5 bases). With 4 bases removed from V and 1 base from J, the gap between germline ends came to 7 bases. CDR3 length equals 13 residues. CDR1 SNHLY and CDR2 FYNNEI come from the germline V gene.

J is TRBJ1-6 and V is TRBV2; TRBD1 agrees at 7 bases. Germline CDR1 is SNHLY and CDR2 is FYNNEI. The CDR3 totals 14 residues. The trim removed 5 bases at V and 9 bases at J, leaving 7 bases unmatched. The CDR3 bases are TGTGCCAGCAGTCGACAGGGTTTGGGTTCACCCCTCCACTTT. It translates to CASSRQGLGSPLHF.